The T cell receptor beta chain described here comes from a study of neoadjuvant anti-PD-1 for oral cavity cancer. For the study at large: Patients without progression received a fourth nivolumab dose around day 43, then surgical resection on days 50-56. Overall study findings and caveats: Higher pretreatment blood Treg/Th17 ratios correlated with higher pretreatment blood and lower post-treatment tumor TCRbeta clonality.

Cohort: HPV-negative, locally advanced oral cavity squamous cell carcinoma patients. TCRdb's copy holds only in-frame clones and misses some; the assay was immunoSEQ multiplex PCR. The sample holds fewer than 7,500 clones; roughly 54% are singletons and the top ten take about 6.8%. Germline loops: CDR1 DFQATT, CDR2 SNEGSKA (reference sequence). With 7 bases removed from V and 4 bases from J, the gap between germline ends came to 10 bases. The CDR3 runs to 11 residues. This clone was observed a few times. What it recognizes is unknown. This TCR came from a person aged 40 to 85 with oral cavity squamous cell carcinoma. Sequenced material: tumor tissue, taken before nivolumab (anti-PD-1) treatment. The V and J genes are TRBV20-1 and TRBJ1-1, with unresolved D. CDR3 in amino acids: CSVHRLTEAFF. The CDR3 bases are TGCAGTGTTCACCGGCTCACTGAAGCTTTCTTT.